The following is a T cell receptor beta chain sequence with its context. Antigen specificity is unknown. This record belongs to a study of monozygotic twins with cystic fibrosis. The CDR3 is 16 residues long. Trimming removed 3 bases from V and 3 bases from J; junction bases left unmatched: 2. Germline loops: CDR1 LGHNA, CDR2 YNFKEQ. Assay used: immunoSEQ multiplex PCR; TCRdb lists only in-frame clones, some missing. The sample yields 7,500 to 9,500 clones, nearly 95% seen once. Findings and caveats of the study: In 13 of 16 pairs, V gene usage was closest to the co-twin's. Nucleotide-identical clonotype sharing was significantly higher within monozygotic CF twin pairs than between unrelated CF individuals. Clonality was generally low (median around 0.009), higher in the most severe patients.

V usage is TRBV4-2 and J usage is TRBJ2-2, with 12 bases that match TRBD2. The origin of this receptor is a boy aged 2 to 9 with cystic fibrosis. Sequenced: blood. CDR3 amino acids: CASSHGLAGYTGELFF. The CDR3 nucleotides read TGTGCCAGCAGCCACGGACTAGCGGGGTACACCGGGGAGCTGTTTTTT.